This T cell receptor (beta chain) originates from a study of cytomegalovirus exposure and HLA in healthy donors. The CDR3 sequence is 16 residues long. Germline values: CDR1 LGHNA, CDR2 YNFKEQ. J gave up 8 bases and V 4 bases, and 10 bases lay outside the gene matches. This clone was detected a few times. The PCR contained 60 Vbeta and 13 Jbeta primers. The protocol was immunoSEQ multiplex PCR, while the TCRdb copy is restricted to in-frame clones and leaves out a portion. The sample has 150,000 to 200,000 clones; about three quarters are singletons. This chain connects TRBV4-2 to TRBJ2-1, with 11 positions matching TRBD2. The sequence was collected from a woman aged 40-49 years in good health and CMV-seropositive. Input material: PBMCs. CDR3 sequence: CASSPKLAGEADEQFF. In nucleotides, the CDR3 is TGTGCCAGCAGCCCAAAACTAGCGGGAGAGGCAGATGAGCAGTTCTTC.